This entry lists 20 T cell receptor beta chains sequenced from one sample in a study of identical twins. TCRdb re-derived calls from the 5' RACE reads in MiXCR, one entry per CDR3 protein. The table has roughly 350,000 distinct CDR3 sequences, over 9% seen once. This same sample was also taken into another study, of yellow fever vaccine responses in identical twins.

Sequenced sample: CD8+ T cells sorted from blood. Receptors were obtained from a woman younger than 35 in good health.

This clonotype was picked up a small number of times. The chain combines TRBV24-1 with TRBJ2-2, with TRBD2 identical over 9 bases. This CDR3 region has 17 residues. V was clipped by 4 bases and J by 5 bases; unmatched bases: 10. The germline V gene encodes CDR1 KGHDR and CDR2 SFDVKD. CDR3 in amino acids: CATSDHTGTSWTGELFF. In DNA, the CDR3 is TGTGCCACCAGTGACCATACCGGGACTAGCTGGACCGGGGAGCTGTTTTTT.

In its sample, this clonotype was seen many times. The CDR3 bases are TGTGCCAGCAGTTCCCCTAGCGGGGGATACGACGAGCAGTACGTC. It codes for CASSSPSGGYDEQYV. This chain uses TRBV28 with TRBJ2-7; 10 bases map to TRBD2. Germline V gene sequence: CDR1 MDHEN, CDR2 SYDVKM. The J segment lost 5 bases and the V segment lost 4 bases, leaving 8 bases of the junction unmatched. The CDR3 sequence is 15 residues long.

This chain links TRBV7-8 with TRBJ2-1, with D perhaps matching TRBD1 (5 bases). Germline CDR1 and CDR2: SGHVS and FQNEAQ. Trimming shortened V by 1 base and J by 8 bases, and 12 bases separated the two germline ends. The CDR3 has 14 amino acids. The CDR3 sequence: CASSLEAGSDEQFF. CDR3 bases: TGTGCCAGCAGCTTAGAAGCAGGGTCGGATGAGCAGTTCTTC. Combining the CDR3 with reference TRBV7-8 and TRBJ2-1 gives the whole variable domain GAGVSQSPRYKVAKRGQDVALRCDPISGHVSLFWYQQALGQGPEFLTYFQNEAQLDKSGLPSDRFFAERPEGSVSTLKIQRTQQEDSAVYLCASSLEAGSDEQFFGPGTRLTVL.

In this sample, this clonotype turned up a few times. The V call is TRBV5-1, the J call TRBJ1-1; 9 bases line up with TRBD1. CDR1 is SGHRS, CDR2 YFSETQ, per germline. V shed 4 bases, J shed 3 bases, and the junction held 19 bases outside the gene matches. The CDR3 is made up of 19 amino acids. The DNA for the CDR3 is TGCGCCAGCAGCCATGGGGACAGGGCAGTTTCAGGATTGGACACTGAAGCTTTCTTT. This encodes CASSHGDRAVSGLDTEAFF. The whole variable domain, remainder taken from reference TRBV5-1 and TRBJ1-1, is KAGVTQTPRYLIKTRGQQVTLSCSPISGHRSVSWYQQTPGQGLQFLFEYFSETQRNKGNFPGRFSGRQFSNSRSEMNVSTLELGDSALYLCASSHGDRAVSGLDTEAFFGQGTRLTVV.

The sample holds a few counts of this clonotype. The V gene is TRBV15, the J gene TRBJ2-2, with D perhaps given as TRBD1 or TRBD2 (7 bases each). Germline V gene lookup returns CDR1 LNHNV and CDR2 YYDKDF (reference sequence). The CDR3 length is 14 residues. V lost 6 bases to trimming and J lost 6 bases, with 14 bases between them. The CDR3 is CATRLGGGPGELFF. The CDR3 DNA reads as TGTGCCACCAGGCTGGGAGGGGGCCCCGGGGAGCTGTTTTTT.

In its sample, this clonotype was seen a few times. V and J are TRBV29-1 and TRBJ2-2; no clear D gene. The CDR3 is 14 residues long. The V end lost 5 bases, the J end lost 6 bases, and 16 bases lay between the germline ends. CDR1 is SQVTM and CDR2 is ANQGSEA in the germline V gene. Written as DNA, the CDR3 is TGCAGCGTTCATACCGGGCTCCGAGCCGGGGAGCTGTTTTTT. Its protein product is CSVHTGLRAGELFF.

This clonotype was observed a few times. The chain combines TRBV7-3 with TRBJ2-2, with TRBD2 matching over 7 bases. Trimming at V came to 0 bases and at J to 0 bases, leaving 7 bases not matched to a gene. CDR3 size: 18 residues. In germline, CDR1 is SGHTA, CDR2 FQGTGA. The chain's CDR3 is CASSLTTGLVANTGELFF. CDR3 coding DNA: TGTGCCAGCAGCTTAACGACCGGACTAGTCGCGAACACCGGGGAGCTGTTTTTT. Variable domain in full (rest from reference TRBV7-3 and TRBJ2-2): GAGVSQTPSNKVTEKGKYVELRCDPISGHTALYWYRQSLGQGPEFLIYFQGTGAADDSGLPNDRFFAVRPEGSVSTLKIQRTERGDSAVYLCASSLTTGLVANTGELFFGEGSRLTVL.

Ten or more counts support this clonotype. The chain employs TRBV7-8 and TRBJ2-7; no definite D call. Germline values: CDR1 SGHVS, CDR2 FQNEAQ. V lost 4 bases and J lost 5, with 9 bases in between. The CDR3 consists of 12 residues. DNA of the CDR3: TGTGCCAGCAGCTCGAAGTCGCACGAGCAGTACTTC. Translation: CASSSKSHEQYF.

In this sample, this clonotype turned up a few times. The rearrangement uses TRBV15 and TRBJ2-7, with TRBD2 matching 8 bases. Germline-derived CDR1 and CDR2 are LNHNV and YYDKDF (reference sequence). CDR3 length: 14 residues. The V gene end was trimmed by 1 base and the J gene end by 3 bases; junction bases not matched to a gene: 2. The CDR3 nucleotides read TGTGCCACCAGCAGAGGACTAGCGAACTACGAGCAGTACTTC. It is translated as CATSRGLANYEQYF.

This chain joins TRBV6-1 and TRBJ2-7, with a possible D match to TRBD2 (6 bases). CDR1 MNHNS and CDR2 SASEGT come from the germline V gene. There are 15 residues in the CDR3. V gave up 2 bases and J gave up 6 bases, with 17 bases separating them. The CDR3 loop reads CASSEIPGLPGEQYF. The CDR3 region has the DNA TGTGCCAGCAGTGAAATACCGGGACTGCCAGGCGAGCAGTACTTC.

This clonotype has just a few counts. V is TRBV5-8 and J is TRBJ2-7; D not resolved. With 7 bases removed from V and 0 bases from J, the gap between germline ends came to 11 bases. In germline, CDR1 is SGHTS, CDR2 YDEGEE. CDR3 size: 13 residues. CDR3 DNA: TGTGCCAGCGCTCCGGCCAGCTCCTACGAGCAGTACTTC. It yields the protein CASAPASSYEQYF. The full variable domain, rest sourced from reference TRBV5-8 and TRBJ2-7, is EAGVTQSPTHLIKTRGQQATLRCSPISGHTSVYWYQQALGLGLQFLLWYDEGEERNRGNFPPRFSGRQFPNYSSELNVNALELEDSALYLCASAPASSYEQYFGPGTRLTVT.

The chain couples TRBV7-9 to TRBJ1-2, with TRBD1 as a possible D gene (6 bases). This CDR3 contains 14 residues. CDR1 and CDR2 from the germline V gene are SEHNR and FQNEAQ (reference sequence). Trimming took 3 bases from V and 3 from J, leaving 11 bases between them. CDR3 in DNA: TGTGCCAGCAGCTTTTGGGGGGCAGACTATGGCTACACCTTC. It codes for CASSFWGADYGYTF.

The CDR3 nucleotides are TGTGCCAGCAGGGACACTAGCGGGGGTAATGAGCAGTTCTTC. Protein product: CASRDTSGGNEQFF. V usage is TRBV7-2 and J usage is TRBJ2-1; 11 positions agree with TRBD2. With 6 bases clipped from V and 7 bases from J, the junction kept 5 bases outside the gene matches. The CDR3 runs to 14 residues. Germline-derived CDR1 and CDR2 are SGHTA and FQGNSA. The full variable domain, in which reference TRBV7-2 and TRBJ2-1 provide the parts outside the CDR3, is GAGVSQSPSNKVTEKGKDVELRCDPISGHTALYWYRQSLGQGLEFLIYFQGNSAPDKSGLPSDRFSAERTGGSVSTLTIQRTQQEDSAVYLCASRDTSGGNEQFFGPGTRLTVL.

This clonotype has just a few counts. The rearrangement joins TRBV28 to TRBJ1-1, with D hard to call. Germline lookup yields CDR1 MDHEN and CDR2 SYDVKM. V lost 7 bases and J 0 bases, leaving 9 bases between the germline ends. The CDR3 totals 13 residues. This CDR3 reads CASKERMNTEAFF. CDR3 sequence (DNA): TGTGCCAGCAAAGAGAGAATGAACACTGAAGCTTTCTTT.

Only one count was recorded for this clonotype. The V call is TRBV11-3, the J call TRBJ2-3; D is perhaps TRBD2 (6 bases). Germline assignment: CDR1 SGHNT and CDR2 YENEEA. The CDR3 is 14 residues long. V shed 5 bases and J shed 6 bases, with 15 bases lying between them. This chain's CDR3 is CASSPGVVRDTQYF. The CDR3 DNA sequence: TGTGCCAGCAGCCCGGGGGTTGTCCGGGATACGCAGTATTTT.

This chain joins TRBV7-9 and TRBJ2-1; D is ambiguous. The CDR3 length is 13 residues. From germline, CDR1 is SEHNR and CDR2 FQNEAQ (reference sequence). Trimming left V 5 bases short and J 7 bases short, with 12 bases between. CDR3 bases: TGTGCCAGCAGCCTCACTCGGGCTAATGAGCAGTTCTTC. It yields the protein CASSLTRANEQFF.

This clonotype has just a few counts. The gene calls are TRBV7-9 and TRBJ2-5; unclear D gene. The CDR3 is made up of 15 amino acids. Germline CDR1 and CDR2: SEHNR and FQNEAQ (reference sequence). V lost 2 bases and J 5 bases, leaving 15 bases between the germline ends. CDR3 sequence: CASSLPSFDGETQYF. CDR3 nucleotides: TGTGCCAGCAGCTTACCGTCCTTTGACGGGGAGACCCAGTACTTC.

This sequence joins TRBV7-4 and TRBJ2-5, with 7 bases lining up with TRBD2. Trimming removed 3 bases from V and 5 bases from J; junction bases left unmatched: 15. The CDR3 consists of 17 residues. The germline V gene encodes CDR1 SGHVT and CDR2 SQSDAQ. The CDR3 sequence: CASSFRQSRGGAETQYF. CDR3 DNA: TGTGCCAGCAGCTTTCGCCAGTCCCGCGGGGGTGCGGAGACCCAGTACTTC.

The J gene is TRBJ2-2, the V gene TRBV19, with D perhaps matching TRBD1 (6 bases). V was clipped by 7 bases and J by 4 bases, with 19 bases between them. Per the germline V gene, CDR1 is LNHDA and CDR2 is SQIVND (reference sequence). The CDR3 spans 16 residues. The CDR3 is CASTRGTGIFTGELFF. The CDR3 DNA follows: TGTGCCAGTACCCGAGGTACAGGGATATTCACCGGGGAGCTGTTTTTT.

This clonotype turned up a few times. J is TRBJ2-3 and V is TRBV27, with a weak D call TRBD2 (6 bases). Looked up from germline, CDR1 is MNHEY and CDR2 is SMNVEV (reference sequence). Deletions cut 6 bases from V and 6 bases from J, with 19 bases between. This CDR3 is built from 15 residues. CDR3 protein: CASSLRAARGDTQYF. In nucleotides, the CDR3 is TGTGCCAGCAGCCTTCGGGCGGCCCGGGGGGATACGCAGTATTTT.